This T cell receptor (beta chain) was documented in a study of blood T cell repertoires in COVID-19. At the level of the study: Samples representing acute and convalescent COVID-19 were sourced from the United States, Italy and Spain. T cells, B-cell-depleted T cells, or PBMCs supplied cDNA or gDNA.

How the authors handled the data: For nucleated cells, counts were estimated from reference gene primer amplification. TCRdb's copy holds only in-frame clones and misses some; the assay was immunoSEQ multiplex PCR. For V, J and clone size, that table is used; D and trimming come from the DNA. This table has more than 25,000 clones, 80% to 90% appearing once. Trimming at V came to 6 bases and at J to 5 bases, leaving 9 bases not matched to a gene. CDR1 is MNHEY, CDR2 SMNVEV, per germline (reference sequence). The CDR3 length is 15 residues. This clone was observed a handful of times. The sample comprised peripheral blood. The receptor comes from a woman aged 40-49 years with active or convalescent COVID-19. This chain connects TRBV27 to TRBJ1-3; 8 bases match TRBD1. In DNA form, the CDR3 reads TGTGCCAGCAGGGATGGGACAGGCGGCAGAAACACCATATATTTT. Protein: CASRDGTGGRNTIYF.